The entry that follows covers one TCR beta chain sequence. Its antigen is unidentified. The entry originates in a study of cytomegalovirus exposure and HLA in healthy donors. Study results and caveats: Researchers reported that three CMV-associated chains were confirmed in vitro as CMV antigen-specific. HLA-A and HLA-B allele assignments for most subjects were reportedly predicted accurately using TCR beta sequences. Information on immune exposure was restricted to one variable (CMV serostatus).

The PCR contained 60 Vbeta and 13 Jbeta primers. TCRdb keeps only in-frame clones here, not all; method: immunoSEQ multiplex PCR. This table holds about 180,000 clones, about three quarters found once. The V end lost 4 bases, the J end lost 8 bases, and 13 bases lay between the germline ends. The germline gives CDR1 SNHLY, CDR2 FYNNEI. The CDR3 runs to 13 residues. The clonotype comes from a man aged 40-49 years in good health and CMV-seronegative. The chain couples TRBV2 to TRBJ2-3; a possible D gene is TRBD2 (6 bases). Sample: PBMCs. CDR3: CASSGPGAGTQYF. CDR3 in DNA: TGTGCCAGCAGTGGGCCGGGAGCGGGTACGCAGTATTTT. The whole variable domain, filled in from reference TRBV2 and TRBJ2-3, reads EPEVTQTPSHQVTQMGQEVILRCVPISNHLYFYWYRQILGQKVEFLVSFYNNEISEKSEIFDDQFSVERPDGSNFTLKIRSTKLEDSAMYFCASSGPGAGTQYFGPGTRLTVL.